This TCR beta chain was found in a study of shared clonotypes between healthy human individuals. The CDR3 has 12 residues. V shed 1 base and J shed 7 bases, with 6 bases lying between them. The V gene's germline CDR1 is SGHVS and CDR2 FQNEAQ. Profiling relied on immunoSEQ multiplex PCR, and the TCRdb table lists in-frame clones only, not all of them. The data hold about 2.4 million clones, with approximately 94% observed a single time. The clonotype comes from a man younger than 30 in good health. This chain joins TRBV7-8 and TRBJ2-3, with D possibly TRBD1 on 5 matching bases. Sequenced sample: naive CD4+ T cells sorted from blood. The sample's subset: CD45RA+ positively selected. CDR3 sequence (DNA): TGTGCCAGCAGCTTAGAGGGGAATACGCAGTATTTT. Translation gives CASSLEGNTQYF.